The TCR beta chain under discussion was sequenced for a study of yellow fever vaccine responses in identical twins (dated by TCRdb to about 2018). For context, the study as a whole: In identical twins, the study followed T cell clones that responded to the vaccine with precision. What the work shows at the level of the full study, not this receptor alone: According to the authors, in identical twins the way T cells responded to vaccination appeared partly convergent and partly personalized.

Library preparation was by RT-PCR. Sequenced on an Illumina HiSeq 2500. TCRdb reprocessing: public reads trimmed at Q25 with fastp, clones called with MiXCR, in-frame beta chains kept. Each entry merges the rows of one CDR3 protein and shows their most common DNA and genes. The table for this sample lists 900 to 1,500 distinct CDR3 sequences; 85% to 90% of them were counted only once. The top ten hold about 8.9% of the sample. V is shortened by 6 bases, J by 5 bases, and the region joining them spans 16 bases. The germline V gene (reference sequence) supplies CDR1 SEHNR and CDR2 FQNEAQ. The CDR3 goes from the cysteine to the phenylalanine over 15 residues. Here the CDR3 DNA is all that survives: 45 bases in frame from base 1. Concerning this clonotype itself: Its recognized antigen is unknown. Base qualities are not at hand, and no much larger clone is one base apart.

The sequence derives from a female donor who received the yellow fever vaccine. The material was T cells from blood (PBMCs), unsorted or a sorted subset (not recorded which), obtained before or after yellow fever vaccination (not recorded which). The chain is assembled from TRBV7-9 and TRBJ2-2; the D gene is possibly TRBD1, with 6 bases matching. In nucleotide form, the sequence is TGTGCCAGCAGTAGTTCAGACAGGTTAACCGGGGAGCTGTTTTTT. Translated, it gives CASSSSDRLTGELFF.